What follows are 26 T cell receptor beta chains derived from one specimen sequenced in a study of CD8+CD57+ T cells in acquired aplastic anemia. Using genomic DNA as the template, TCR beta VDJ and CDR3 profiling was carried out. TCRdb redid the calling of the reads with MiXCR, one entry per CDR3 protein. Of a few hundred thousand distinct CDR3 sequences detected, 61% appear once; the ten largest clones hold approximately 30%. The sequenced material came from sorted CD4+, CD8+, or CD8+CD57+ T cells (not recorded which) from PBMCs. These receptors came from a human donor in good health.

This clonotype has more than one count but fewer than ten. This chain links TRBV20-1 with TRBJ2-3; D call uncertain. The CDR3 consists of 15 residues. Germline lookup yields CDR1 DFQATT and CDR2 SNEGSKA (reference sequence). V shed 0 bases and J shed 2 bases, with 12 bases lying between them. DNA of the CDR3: TGCAGTGCTAGAGATCTGGCGGTACCCACAGATACGCAGTATTTT. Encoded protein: CSARDLAVPTDTQYF.

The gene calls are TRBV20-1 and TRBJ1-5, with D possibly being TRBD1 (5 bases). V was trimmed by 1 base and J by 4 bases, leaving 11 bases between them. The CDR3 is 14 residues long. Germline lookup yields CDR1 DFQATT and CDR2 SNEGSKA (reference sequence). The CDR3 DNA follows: TGCAGTGCTAGAGTTATAGGGGATAATCAGCCCCAGCATTTT. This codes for CSARVIGDNQPQHF.

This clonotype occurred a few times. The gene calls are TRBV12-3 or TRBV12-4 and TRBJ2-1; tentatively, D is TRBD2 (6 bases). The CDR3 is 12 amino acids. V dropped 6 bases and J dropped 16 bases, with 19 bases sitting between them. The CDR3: CASSPTGAGTFF. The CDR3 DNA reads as TGTGCCAGCAGCCCTACTGGGGCGGGGACTTTCTTC.

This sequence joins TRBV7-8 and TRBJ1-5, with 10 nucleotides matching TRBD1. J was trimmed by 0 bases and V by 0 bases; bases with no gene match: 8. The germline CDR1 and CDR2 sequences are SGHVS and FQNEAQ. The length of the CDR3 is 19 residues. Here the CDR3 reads CASSLAFPGTGVSNQPQHF. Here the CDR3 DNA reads TGTGCCAGCAGCTTAGCGTTCCCCGGGACAGGGGTTAGCAATCAGCCCCAGCATTTT. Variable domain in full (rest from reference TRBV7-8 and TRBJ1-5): GAGVSQSPRYKVAKRGQDVALRCDPISGHVSLFWYQQALGQGPEFLTYFQNEAQLDKSGLPSDRFFAERPEGSVSTLKIQRTQQEDSAVYLCASSLAFPGTGVSNQPQHFGDGTRLSIL.

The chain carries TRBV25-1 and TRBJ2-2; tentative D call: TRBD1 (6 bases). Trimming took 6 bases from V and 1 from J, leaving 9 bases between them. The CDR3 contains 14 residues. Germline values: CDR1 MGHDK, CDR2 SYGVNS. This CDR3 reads CASSEDRNTGELFF. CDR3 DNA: TGTGCCAGCAGCGAGGACAGGAACACCGGGGAGCTGTTTTTT.

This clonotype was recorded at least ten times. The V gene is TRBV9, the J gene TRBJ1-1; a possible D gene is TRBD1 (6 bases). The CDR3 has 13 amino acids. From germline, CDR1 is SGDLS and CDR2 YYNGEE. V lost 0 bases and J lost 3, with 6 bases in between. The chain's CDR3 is CASSVGQDTEAFF. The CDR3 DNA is TGTGCCAGCAGCGTAGGACAGGACACTGAAGCTTTCTTT.

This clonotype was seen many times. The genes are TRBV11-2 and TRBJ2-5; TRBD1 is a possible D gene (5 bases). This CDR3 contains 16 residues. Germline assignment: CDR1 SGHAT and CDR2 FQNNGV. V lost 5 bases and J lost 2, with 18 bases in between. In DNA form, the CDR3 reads TGTGCCAGCAGCCCTGTCGCTGTAAGGGGTCAAGAGACCCAGTACTTC. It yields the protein CASSPVAVRGQETQYF. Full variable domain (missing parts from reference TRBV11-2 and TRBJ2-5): EAGVAQSPRYKIIEKRQSVAFWCNPISGHATLYWYQQILGQGPKLLIQFQNNGVVDDSQLPKDRFSAERLKGVDSTLKIQPAKLEDSAVYLCASSPVAVRGQETQYFGPGTRLLVL.

CDR3 bases: TGTGCCAGCAGTGAATCGGGTAGGACAGGGACCTATGGCTACACCTTC. Its translation: CASSESGRTGTYGYTF. The V gene is TRBV25-1, the J gene TRBJ1-2; 8 bases agree with TRBD1. V shed 1 base and J 4 bases; nucleotides not matched to a gene: 8. Germline CDR1 and CDR2: MGHDK and SYGVNS. The CDR3 extends over 16 amino acids.

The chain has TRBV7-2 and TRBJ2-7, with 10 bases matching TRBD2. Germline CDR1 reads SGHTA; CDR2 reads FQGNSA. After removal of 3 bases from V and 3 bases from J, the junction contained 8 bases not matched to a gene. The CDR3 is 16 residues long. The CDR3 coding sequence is TGTGCCAGCAGCTTTGAGATGGTAGCGGGAGGCTACGAGCAGTACTTC. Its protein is CASSFEMVAGGYEQYF.

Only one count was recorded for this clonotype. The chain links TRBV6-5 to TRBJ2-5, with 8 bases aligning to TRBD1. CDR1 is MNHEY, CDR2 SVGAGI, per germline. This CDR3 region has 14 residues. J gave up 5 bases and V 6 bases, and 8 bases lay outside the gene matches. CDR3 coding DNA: TGTGCCAGCAGGGCAGGACAGGGTAGGGAGACCCAGTACTTC. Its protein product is CASRAGQGRETQYF.

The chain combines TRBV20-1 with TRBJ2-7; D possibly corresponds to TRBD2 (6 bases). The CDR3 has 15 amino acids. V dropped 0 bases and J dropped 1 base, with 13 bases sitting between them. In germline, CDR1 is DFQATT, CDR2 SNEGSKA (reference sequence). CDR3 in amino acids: CSARDRGGRSYEQYF. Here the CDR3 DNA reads TGCAGTGCTAGAGATCGAGGAGGGAGATCCTACGAGCAGTACTTC.

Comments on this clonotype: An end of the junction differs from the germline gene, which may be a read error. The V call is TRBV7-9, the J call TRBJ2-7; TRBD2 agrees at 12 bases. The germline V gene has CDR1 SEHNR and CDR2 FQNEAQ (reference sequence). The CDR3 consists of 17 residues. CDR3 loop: CAGSQEASGGGAYEQYF. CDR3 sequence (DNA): TGTGCCGGCAGCCAAGAGGCTAGCGGGGGGGGGGCCTACGAGCAGTACTTC.

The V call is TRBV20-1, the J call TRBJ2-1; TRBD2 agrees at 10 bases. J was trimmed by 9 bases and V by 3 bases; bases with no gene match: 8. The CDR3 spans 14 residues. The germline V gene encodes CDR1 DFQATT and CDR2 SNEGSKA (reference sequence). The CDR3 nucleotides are TGCAGTGCTAGGCCGCCTAGCGGGGGTCCTGAGCAGTTCTTC. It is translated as CSARPPSGGPEQFF.

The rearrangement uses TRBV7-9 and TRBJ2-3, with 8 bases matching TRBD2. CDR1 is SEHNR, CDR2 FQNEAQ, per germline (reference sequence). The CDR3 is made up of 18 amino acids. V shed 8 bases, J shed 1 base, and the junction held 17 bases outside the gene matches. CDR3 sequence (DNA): TGTGCCAGCGAGGGAGGGCTACTAGCGGAGGCCGGCACAGATACGCAGTATTTT. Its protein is CASEGGLLAEAGTDTQYF.

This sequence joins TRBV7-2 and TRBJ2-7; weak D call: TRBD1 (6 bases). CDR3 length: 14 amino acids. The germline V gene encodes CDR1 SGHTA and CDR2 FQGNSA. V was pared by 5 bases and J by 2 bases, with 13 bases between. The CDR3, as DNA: TGTGCCAGCAGCGAGCAGACAGGCCCCTACGAGCAGTACTTC. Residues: CASSEQTGPYEQYF.

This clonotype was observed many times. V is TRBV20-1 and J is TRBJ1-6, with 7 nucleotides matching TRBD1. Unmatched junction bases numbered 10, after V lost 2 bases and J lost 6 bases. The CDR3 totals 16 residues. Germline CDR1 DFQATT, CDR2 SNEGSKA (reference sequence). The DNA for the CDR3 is TGCAGTGCTAGAATCCACCCGGGACAGTCTAATTCACCCCTCCACTTT. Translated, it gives CSARIHPGQSNSPLHF.

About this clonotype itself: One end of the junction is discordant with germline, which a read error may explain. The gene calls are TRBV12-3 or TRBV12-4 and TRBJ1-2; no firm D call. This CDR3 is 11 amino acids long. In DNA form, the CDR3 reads TGTGCCAGCAGCCTACCTCCGATCCCATACTTC. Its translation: CASSLPPIPYF.

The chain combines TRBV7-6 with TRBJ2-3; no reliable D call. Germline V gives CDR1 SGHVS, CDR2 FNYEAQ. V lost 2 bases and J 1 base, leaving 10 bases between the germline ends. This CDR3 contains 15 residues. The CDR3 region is CASSLPGGRTDTQYF. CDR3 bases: TGTGCCAGCAGCTTACCTGGCGGACGCACAGATACGCAGTATTTT.

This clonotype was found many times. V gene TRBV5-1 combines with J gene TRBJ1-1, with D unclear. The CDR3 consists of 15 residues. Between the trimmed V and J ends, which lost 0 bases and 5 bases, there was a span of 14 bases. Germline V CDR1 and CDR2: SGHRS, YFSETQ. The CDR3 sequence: CASSLGGVEGTEAFF. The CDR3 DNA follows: TGCGCCAGCAGCTTGGGTGGGGTTGAAGGGACTGAAGCTTTCTTT.

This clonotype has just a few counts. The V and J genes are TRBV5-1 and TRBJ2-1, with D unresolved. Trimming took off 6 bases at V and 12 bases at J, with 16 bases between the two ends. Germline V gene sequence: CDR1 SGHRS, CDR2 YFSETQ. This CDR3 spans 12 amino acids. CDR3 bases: TGCGCCAGCAAACTAACGGGTTCGAGGCAGTTCTTC. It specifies CASKLTGSRQFF.

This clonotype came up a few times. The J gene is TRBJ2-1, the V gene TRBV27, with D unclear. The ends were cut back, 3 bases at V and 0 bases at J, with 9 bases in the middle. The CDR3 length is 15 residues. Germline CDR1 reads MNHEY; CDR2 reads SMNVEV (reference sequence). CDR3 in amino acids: CASSFGPNSYNEQFF. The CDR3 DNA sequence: TGTGCCAGCAGTTTTGGGCCTAACTCCTACAATGAGCAGTTCTTC.

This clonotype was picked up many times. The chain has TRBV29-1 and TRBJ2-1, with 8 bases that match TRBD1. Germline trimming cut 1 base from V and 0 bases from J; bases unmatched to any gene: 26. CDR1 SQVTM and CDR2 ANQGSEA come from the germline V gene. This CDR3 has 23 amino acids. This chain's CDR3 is CSVEGIHPDGQGSLFSSYNEQFF. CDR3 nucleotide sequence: TGCAGCGTTGAAGGAATCCACCCCGATGGACAGGGATCCCTCTTTAGCTCCTACAATGAGCAGTTCTTC.

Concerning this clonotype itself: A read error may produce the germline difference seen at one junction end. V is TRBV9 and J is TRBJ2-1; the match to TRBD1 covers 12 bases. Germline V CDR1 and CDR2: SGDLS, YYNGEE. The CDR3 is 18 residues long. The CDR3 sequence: CASSQDGLGDRGHGEQFF. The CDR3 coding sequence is TGCGCCAGCAGCCAAGATGGCCTGGGGGACAGGGGGCATGGTGAGCAGTTCTTC.

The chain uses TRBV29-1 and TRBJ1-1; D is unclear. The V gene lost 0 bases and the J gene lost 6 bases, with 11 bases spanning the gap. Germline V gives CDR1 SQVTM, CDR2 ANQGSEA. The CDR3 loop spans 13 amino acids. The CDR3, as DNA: TGCAGCGTTGAAGATGCTGGGGAATCTGAAGCTTTCTTT. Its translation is CSVEDAGESEAFF.

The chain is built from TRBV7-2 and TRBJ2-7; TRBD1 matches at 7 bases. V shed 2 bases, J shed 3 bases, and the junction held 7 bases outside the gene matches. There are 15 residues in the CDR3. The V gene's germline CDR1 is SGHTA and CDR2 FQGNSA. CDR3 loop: CASSLLGTASYEQYF. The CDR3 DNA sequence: TGTGCCAGCAGCTTATTGGGGACAGCGAGCTACGAGCAGTACTTC.

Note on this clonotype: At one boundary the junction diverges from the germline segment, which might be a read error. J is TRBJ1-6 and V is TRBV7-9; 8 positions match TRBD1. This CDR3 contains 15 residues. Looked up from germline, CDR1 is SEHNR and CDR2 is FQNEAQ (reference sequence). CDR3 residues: CASSQGQGLISPLHF. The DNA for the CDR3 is TGCGCCAGCAGCCAAGGACAGGGTTTGATTTCACCCCTCCACTTT.